One and the same sample provided the 30 T cell receptor beta chains below, sequenced in a study of technical replicates of blood from a few donors (dated by TCRdb to about 2017). The library was built by means of the immunoSEQ multiplex PCR assay. The table was pulled from immuneACCESS by TCRdb, which kept in-frame rearrangements only. Such tables lose some clones; where checked, under half of the loss comes from unresolved V genes, and the rest has no known cause. This sample comprises tens of thousands of clones, roughly nine tenths of them detected only once. The top ten constitute around 0.27% of the sample. Material for sequencing was T cells isolated from PBMCs. The receptor set was obtained from a human donor in good health.

The rearrangement uses TRBV28 and TRBJ2-1; 9 positions match TRBD2. The CDR3 has 15 residues. CDR1 is MDHEN and CDR2 is SYDVKM in the germline V gene. The V and J ends lost 3 bases and 9 bases, in that order; junction bases with no gene match: 9. The CDR3 loop is CASSLGGRASIEQFF. CDR3 bases: TGTGCCAGCAGTTTGGGCGGGAGGGCCTCTATTGAGCAGTTCTTC.

The chain employs TRBV7-7 and TRBJ2-5, with a tentative D call TRBD1 (6 bases). Trimming pared 5 bases from V and 4 bases from J, leaving 17 bases between. Looked up from germline, CDR1 is SSHAT and CDR2 is FNYEAQ (reference sequence). The length of the CDR3 is 15 residues. The CDR3 loop reads CASSLSGGLGETQYF. CDR3 nucleotide sequence: TGTGCCAGCAGCCTCTCTGGGGGCTTGGGAGAGACCCAGTACTTC. Supplemented by reference TRBV7-7 and TRBJ2-5, the full variable domain reads GAGVSQSPRYKVTKRGQDVTLRCDPISSHATLYWYQQALGQGPEFLTYFNYEAQPDKSGLPSDRFSAERPEGSISTLTIQRTEQRDSAMYRCASSLSGGLGETQYFGPGTRLLVL.

The V and J genes are TRBV29-1 and TRBJ2-7; a possible D gene is TRBD1 (6 bases). The germline V and J ends were trimmed by 1 base and 1 base, with 23 bases remaining between them. The CDR3 has 18 amino acids. Looked up from germline, CDR1 is SQVTM and CDR2 is ANQGSEA. As DNA, the CDR3 is TGCAGCGTTGAAGGGCCCTGGCCTAGGACAGCTATTTCCTACGAGCAGTACTTC. Encoded protein: CSVEGPWPRTAISYEQYF.

The chain employs TRBV27 and TRBJ1-4; D is possibly TRBD1 (5 bases). Germline V gene sequence: CDR1 MNHEY, CDR2 SMNVEV (reference sequence). The CDR3 is made up of 15 amino acids. Trimming took off 2 bases at V and 5 bases at J, with 12 bases between the two ends. The CDR3 DNA reads as TGTGCCAGCAGTTTAGTCCAGGGCGCGAATGAAAAACTGTTTTTT. Its translation is CASSLVQGANEKLFF.

The chain couples TRBV23-1 to TRBJ2-5, with 7 bases identical to TRBD2. TRBV23-1 is recorded as an ORF, its role being uncertain. The CDR3 sequence is 14 residues long. The V segment lost 8 bases and the J segment 2 bases; nucleotides outside the gene matches: 8. CDR3 DNA: TGCGCCAGCGGGGAAGCGGGGCGACAAGAGACCCAGTACTTC. Amino acids: CASGEAGRQETQYF.

The genes are TRBV27 and TRBJ2-2, with TRBD1 as a possible D gene (6 bases). The V end lost 6 bases, the J end lost 4 bases, and 21 bases lay between the germline ends. CDR1 is MNHEY, CDR2 SMNVEV, per germline (reference sequence). This CDR3 has 17 residues. CDR3 DNA sequence: TGTGCCAGCAGGGAAGCCCGGGACACCAAATTCACCGGGGAGCTGTTTTTT. Translation gives CASREARDTKFTGELFF.

The CDR3 DNA sequence: TGCGCCAGCAGCCAAGAGGCGGGGTCGCTTCGGCCCCAGCATTTT. Its translation is CASSQEAGSLRPQHF. The chain employs TRBV4-1 and TRBJ1-5, with D hard to call. This CDR3 comprises 15 residues. Trimming took 0 bases from V and 9 from J, leaving 15 bases between them. Germline V CDR1 and CDR2: MGHRA, YSYEKL.

This chain joins TRBV7-3 and TRBJ2-3; 10 bases map to TRBD2. Germline-derived CDR1 and CDR2 are SGHTA and FQGTGA. The CDR3 is made up of 15 amino acids. The J segment lost 6 bases and the V segment lost 3 bases, leaving 6 bases of the junction unmatched. CDR3 sequence: CASSFTSGATDTQYF. CDR3 DNA: TGTGCCAGCAGCTTCACTAGCGGGGCAACGGATACGCAGTATTTT.

The V gene is TRBV27, the J gene TRBJ2-3; possible D gene TRBD1, 5 bases. Germline CDR1 is MNHEY and CDR2 is SMNVEV (reference sequence). The germline V and J ends were trimmed by 7 bases and 1 base, with 27 bases remaining between them. The CDR3 runs 19 residues. The CDR3 region has the DNA TGTGCCAGCAAAAGTCGCAGGGTTTATGGCGGCCTGGGCACAGATACGCAGTATTTT. This encodes CASKSRRVYGGLGTDTQYF.

The chain is built from TRBV9 and TRBJ1-6; the D gene is possibly TRBD1 (5 bases). Trimming took off 1 base at V and 8 bases at J, with 10 bases between the two ends. CDR1 is SGDLS and CDR2 is YYNGEE in the germline V gene. The CDR3 sequence is 14 residues long. The CDR3 bases are TGTGCCAGCAGCGTATCGACAGTCGATTCACCCCTCCACTTT. It translates to CASSVSTVDSPLHF.

The chain is built from TRBV6-5 and TRBJ2-6; D possibly corresponds to TRBD2 (6 bases). CDR3 size: 14 residues. Germline CDR1 is MNHEY and CDR2 is SVGAGI. The V end was cut by 7 bases, the J end by 4 bases, with 11 bases between. CDR3 in DNA: TGTGCCAGCATGGGGGGTTACGGGGCCAACGTCCTGACTTTC. The encoded protein is CASMGGYGANVLTF.

DNA of the CDR3: TGTGCCAGCAGCTTAGGCGGGAGGGCCGAAGATACGCAGTATTTT. Residues: CASSLGGRAEDTQYF. The genes are TRBV5-6 and TRBJ2-3, with 9 bases lining up with TRBD2. This CDR3 has 15 amino acids. In germline, CDR1 is SGHDT, CDR2 YYEEEE. Trimming removed 2 bases from V and 5 bases from J; junction bases left unmatched: 6. Full variable domain (remainder filled in from reference TRBV5-6 and TRBJ2-3): DAGVTQSPTHLIKTRGQQVTLRCSPKSGHDTVSWYQQALGQGPQFIFQYYEEEERQRGNFPDRFSGHQFPNYSSELNVNALLLGDSALYLCASSLGGRAEDTQYFGPGTRLTVL.

The chain combines TRBV7-9 with TRBJ1-1; D possibly corresponds to TRBD1 (5 bases). Trimming cost V 3 bases and J 2 bases, with 13 bases left between them. The CDR3 runs to 15 residues. Per germline, CDR1 SEHNR and CDR2 FQNEAQ (reference sequence). The CDR3 bases are TGTGCCAGCAGCTTCTACCATCAGGGCAACACTGAAGCTTTCTTT. This translates into CASSFYHQGNTEAFF.

The J gene is TRBJ1-2, the V gene TRBV30; no definite D call. The CDR3 spans 13 residues. Germline CDR1 reads GTSNPN; CDR2 reads SVGIG (reference sequence). V lost 3 bases and J lost 8, with 16 bases in between. This CDR3 is CAWSPRPPTGYTF. The CDR3 bases are TGTGCCTGGAGCCCTAGACCCCCCACCGGCTACACCTTC. Looking up the rest from reference TRBV30 and TRBJ1-2 gives the full variable domain: SQTIHQWPATLVQPVGSPLSLECTVEGTSNPNLYWYRQAAGRGLQLLFYSVGIGQISSEVPQNLSASRPQDRQFILSSKKLLLSDSGFYLCAWSPRPPTGYTFGSGTRLTVV.

This clone was found once. The J gene is TRBJ2-5, the V gene TRBV14; the match to TRBD2 covers 9 bases. V lost 4 bases and J lost 2; bases outside the gene matches: 5. The CDR3 extends over 15 amino acids. Germline-derived CDR1 and CDR2 are SGHDN and FVKESK. The CDR3 region is CASSPLAGVQETQYF. DNA of the CDR3: TGTGCCAGCAGCCCTTTAGCGGGGGTACAAGAGACCCAGTACTTC.

The rearrangement uses TRBV11-2 and TRBJ2-1; TRBD1 matches at 9 bases. The CDR3 is made up of 15 amino acids. V was clipped by 5 bases and J by 7 bases; unmatched bases: 9. Germline V lookup: CDR1 SGHAT, CDR2 FQNNGV. Written as DNA, the CDR3 is TGTGCCAGCAGCGCCCAGGGACAGGGAGGTAATGAGCAGTTCTTC. This codes for CASSAQGQGGNEQFF.

There are a few counts of this clone. This sequence joins TRBV5-1 and TRBJ2-3; TRBD1 agrees at 7 bases. Germline CDR1 is SGHRS and CDR2 is YFSETQ. The V segment lost 2 bases and the J segment 3 bases; nucleotides outside the gene matches: 0. The CDR3 runs to 13 residues. CDR3 coding DNA: TGCGCCAGCAGCTTACAGGGGACAGATACGCAGTATTTT. Translating it yields CASSLQGTDTQYF.

V is TRBV6-4 and J is TRBJ1-5; tentatively, D is TRBD1 (5 bases). CDR1 is MRHNA, CDR2 SNTAGT, per germline. CDR3 size: 16 residues. The V end was cut by 4 bases, the J end by 6 bases, with 19 bases between. The CDR3 sequence is CASSGGEGVNGQPQHF. The CDR3 DNA reads as TGTGCCAGCAGTGGGGGGGAAGGCGTTAATGGTCAGCCCCAGCATTTT.

The gene calls are TRBV11-2 and TRBJ2-7; 7 bases fit TRBD1. The CDR3 spans 14 residues. The J segment lost 0 bases and the V segment lost 5 bases, leaving 4 bases of the junction unmatched. Germline V gives CDR1 SGHAT, CDR2 FQNNGV. The CDR3, as DNA: TGTGCCAGCAGCCCCGGGACAGTCTCCTACGAGCAGTACTTC. Translation: CASSPGTVSYEQYF.

This clone was detected only once. The genes are TRBV5-1 and TRBJ2-1, with 7 positions matching TRBD2. The germline gives CDR1 SGHRS, CDR2 YFSETQ. Trimming at V came to 1 base and at J to 0 bases, leaving 7 bases not matched to a gene. This CDR3 has 17 amino acids. The DNA for the CDR3 is TGCGCCAGCAGCTTGAGGCTAGCGGAGAGCTCCTACAATGAGCAGTTCTTC. It encodes CASSLRLAESSYNEQFF.

The chain has TRBV30 and TRBJ2-1, with D uncertain. Looked up from germline, CDR1 is GTSNPN and CDR2 is SVGIG (reference sequence). V was clipped by 8 bases and J by 4 bases, with 15 bases between them. CDR3 length equals 13 residues. CDR3: CAQVLPLYNEQFF. Written as DNA, the CDR3 is TGTGCCCAGGTCCTCCCTTTATACAATGAGCAGTTCTTC.

V is TRBV10-2 and J is TRBJ2-1; 7 bases are a match to TRBD1. The CDR3 is made up of 15 amino acids. Trimming removed 10 bases from V and 12 bases from J; junction bases left unmatched: 21. Germline V gives CDR1 WSHSY, CDR2 SAAADI. The CDR3 is CATYGNSGDSIAQFF. The CDR3 DNA follows: TGCGCCACCTACGGGAATTCCGGGGACAGTATTGCGCAGTTCTTC.

The rearrangement uses TRBV11-3 and TRBJ2-1, with D perhaps matching TRBD2 (5 bases). The germline gives CDR1 SGHNT, CDR2 YENEEA. This CDR3 has 14 residues. Trimming removed 3 bases at V and 4 bases at J, with 10 bases between. As DNA, the CDR3 is TGTGCCAGCAGCTTGCTAGGCGGGTACAATGAGCAGTTCTTC. Amino acids: CASSLLGGYNEQFF.

The chain is built from TRBV5-1 and TRBJ1-1; TRBD1 might be the D (5 bases). V was trimmed by 4 bases and J by 5 bases, leaving 18 bases between them. The germline V gene has CDR1 SGHRS and CDR2 YFSETQ. CDR3 length equals 15 residues. The CDR3 DNA is TGCGCCAGCAGCCCCAATCGGGGGGTTCGTACTGAAGCTTTCTTT. Protein: CASSPNRGVRTEAFF. Variable domain in full (rest from reference TRBV5-1 and TRBJ1-1): KAGVTQTPRYLIKTRGQQVTLSCSPISGHRSVSWYQQTPGQGLQFLFEYFSETQRNKGNFPGRFSGRQFSNSRSEMNVSTLELGDSALYLCASSPNRGVRTEAFFGQGTRLTVV.

This rearrangement joins TRBV6-1 to TRBJ1-2; possibly TRBD1 for D (6 bases). This CDR3 has 13 amino acids. Trimming shortened V by 2 bases and J by 6 bases, and 10 bases separated the two germline ends. Germline V gene data show CDR1 as MNHNS and CDR2 as SASEGT. CDR3 protein: CASSEKQGNGYTF. Here the CDR3 DNA reads TGTGCCAGCAGTGAAAAACAGGGCAATGGCTACACCTTC.

The chain recombines TRBV7-7 with TRBJ2-5, with TRBD2 as a possible D gene (5 bases). Germline V gene sequence: CDR1 SSHAT, CDR2 FNYEAQ (reference sequence). The CDR3 sequence is 11 residues long. This CDR3 is CAIERVETQYF. CDR3 nucleotides: TGTGCTATAGAGAGGGTTGAGACCCAGTACTTC.

The V call is TRBV19, the J call TRBJ1-2; 7 bases align to TRBD1. The CDR3 length is 15 residues. After removal of 0 bases from V and 7 bases from J, the junction contained 8 bases not matched to a gene. The germline gives CDR1 LNHDA, CDR2 SQIVND (reference sequence). CDR3 in DNA: TGTGCCAGTAGTATAGACGAGGGGGCGGTTTCTGGCTACACCTTC. This translates into CASSIDEGAVSGYTF. The complete variable domain, with remaining parts taken from reference TRBV19 and TRBJ1-2, reads DGGITQSPKYLFRKEGQNVTLSCEQNLNHDAMYWYRQDPGQGLRLIYYSQIVNDFQKGDIAEGYSVSREKKESFPLTVTSAQKNPTAFYLCASSIDEGAVSGYTFGSGTRLTVV.

The genes are TRBV11-3 and TRBJ2-5; a possible D gene is TRBD2 (5 bases). V shed 5 bases and J shed 3 bases, with 25 bases lying between them. Per germline, CDR1 SGHNT and CDR2 YENEEA. There are 18 residues in the CDR3. The CDR3 coding sequence is TGTGCCAGCAGCATCCTACTACCCGGGATCGGATGGAAAGAGACCCAGTACTTC. It yields the protein CASSILLPGIGWKETQYF.

V gene TRBV5-1 combines with J gene TRBJ1-4; TRBD1 agrees at 7 bases. With 1 base clipped from V and 4 bases from J, the junction kept 7 bases outside the gene matches. The CDR3 consists of 16 residues. The germline CDR1 and CDR2 sequences are SGHRS and YFSETQ. CDR3 DNA sequence: TGCGCCAGCAGCTTGTACGGGACAGTGGGTAATGAAAAACTGTTTTTT. Its protein product is CASSLYGTVGNEKLFF. Full variable domain (remainder filled in from reference TRBV5-1 and TRBJ1-4): KAGVTQTPRYLIKTRGQQVTLSCSPISGHRSVSWYQQTPGQGLQFLFEYFSETQRNKGNFPGRFSGRQFSNSRSEMNVSTLELGDSALYLCASSLYGTVGNEKLFFGSGTQLSVL.

V usage is TRBV21-1 and J usage is TRBJ1-1. TRBV21-1 is deemed a pseudogene. This CDR3 region has 16 residues. CDR3 residues: CASSKARDSGAPEAFF. The CDR3 DNA is TGTGCCAGCAGCAAAGCTCGCGACAGCGGGGCCCCTGAAGCTTTCTTT.